The entry that follows covers one T cell receptor (beta chain) sequence. The sample is drawn from a study of shared clonotypes between healthy human individuals. Sequencing used immunoSEQ multiplex PCR; TCRdb keeps in-frame clones, though not all of them. The repertoire holds some 500,000 clones, with around 95% as singletons. The CDR3 is made up of 17 amino acids. Germline lookup yields CDR1 MGHRA and CDR2 YSYEKL. V lost 3 bases, J lost 9 bases, and 21 bases lay in between. The rearrangement links TRBV4-1 to TRBJ1-6, with a tentative D call TRBD1 (6 bases). The sequenced sample was naive CD4+ T cells sorted from blood. Subset described: CD45RA+ positively selected. This TCR derives from a woman aged 25 to 39 in good health. The CDR3 sequence is CASSQGTGGSVGSPLHF. CDR3 DNA sequence: TGCGCCAGCAGCCAGGGCACTGGGGGCAGCGTTGGTTCACCCCTCCACTTT.